The entry below describes one T cell receptor beta chain. Antigen: not known. This entry is derived from a study of STAT5B mutations in CD4+ large granular lymphocyte leukemia. Study findings and constraints: Compared with healthy controls (2/35), patient top clones favored TRBV06 (8/27). Patient CD4-sorted repertoires stayed more clonal than healthy ones after leukemic-clone removal.

Healthy controls were blood donor buffy coats. Under the authors' procedure: A productive frequency of 2.59 x 10-5 was the lowest detectable. Only in-frame clones appear in the TCRdb table, and some are missing; sequencing was by immunoSEQ multiplex PCR. V, J and clone size were drawn from that table, and D and trimming were deduced from the DNA. The table includes roughly 41,000 clones, around 75% detected once. V lost 7 bases and J 11 bases, leaving 17 bases between the germline ends. CDR3 size: 12 residues. Germline V gene data show CDR1 as MNHEY and CDR2 as SVGAGI. The clonotype comes from a human donor in good health. Sequenced sample: CD4+ T cells from blood buffy coats. This sequence joins TRBV6-5 and TRBJ2-5; D is undetermined. The CDR3 loop reads CASTSRVGVQYF. CDR3 bases: TGTGCCAGCACGTCTAGGGTGGGCGTGCAGTACTTC.